Listed below are T cell receptor beta chains from one sample, sequenced in a study of blood T cell repertoires in COVID-19. Clones were read by immunoSEQ multiplex PCR, and TCRdb kept only the in-frame ones, dropping some. Among about 250,000 clones listed, approximately 88% were seen once. Specimen: peripheral blood. The receptors were sampled from a woman aged 40 to 55 who had recovered from COVID-19. Each CDR3 is given with its conserved first and last residue. A D gene is named only where the DNA matches it firmly.

>TRBV19|TRBJ2-3|NA
TGTGCCAGTAGTATCGGGGTAGCGGCCACAGATACGCAGTATTTT
CASSIGVAATDTQYF
>TRBV7-2|TRBJ2-7|TRBD2
TGTGCCAGCAGCTTAGAGACTAGCGGGAGCTACGAGCAGTACTTC
CASSLETSGSYEQYF
>TRBV25-1|TRBJ1-2|NA
TGTGCCAGCACCCCCGGGGGAGACCATAACTATGGCTACACCTTC
CASTPGGDHNYGYTF
>TRBV10-3|TRBJ2-1|TRBD2
TGTGCCACCAGCCGGACTAGCGGGAGTGGAGATGAGCAGTTCTTC
CATSRTSGSGDEQFF
>TRBV10-2|TRBJ2-5|NA
TGCGCCAGCAGTGACCCCGGGACACCCACGGAGACCCAGTACTTC
CASSDPGTPTETQYF
>TRBV11-3|TRBJ1-5|TRBD1
TGTGCCAGCAGCACAAACAGGGGCGGCAATCAGCCCCAGCATTTT
CASSTNRGGNQPQHF
>TRBV28|TRBJ1-1|TRBD1
TGTGCCAGCAGAGCAGGACAGGCGGACACTGAAGCTTTCTTT
CASRAGQADTEAFF
>TRBV10-3|TRBJ1-5|NA
TGTGCCATCAGTGAAGGGACAATTAATCAGCCCCAGCATTTT
CAISEGTINQPQHF
>TRBV6-5|TRBJ2-7|TRBD2
TGTGCCAGCAGTTCAGACGGCGGGGGGCAGTACTTC
CASSSDGGGQYF
>TRBV11-2|TRBJ2-7|NA
TGTGCCAGCAGCTTAGAGACAACACATAGGGAGCAGTACTTC
CASSLETTHREQYF
>TRBV21-1|TRBJ2-7|NA
TGTGCCAGCAGACCCGGACAGGGGGCCTACGAGCAGTACTTC
CASRPGQGAYEQYF
>TRBV7-9|TRBJ2-5|TRBD2
TGTGCCAGCAGCTTAGATCTAGCGGGAGTTCGAGAGACCCAGTACTTC
CASSLDLAGVRETQYF
>TRBV20-1|TRBJ2-1|TRBD2
TGCAGTGCTAGTAGGGTCGGGACTATCCACAATGAGCAGTTCTTC
CSASRVGTIHNEQFF
>TRBV4-1|TRBJ2-3|TRBD2
TGCGCCAGCAGCCAAGATGCAGGGACTAGCGGGAGGCGAGAGTATTTT
CASSQDAGTSGRREYF